This TCR beta chain was obtained from a study of CD8+ T cells in alopecia areata. Investigators isolated RNA and reverse transcribed it into cDNA to act as the sequencing template. Produced via immunoSEQ multiplex PCR; TCRdb's table is partial and in-frame only. Here the sample spans 95,000 to 110,000 clones, less than 90% being singletons. V was clipped by 1 base and J by 1 base, with 10 bases between them. Germline V gives CDR1 MGHRA, CDR2 YSYEKL. This CDR3 is 15 amino acids long. Documented treatment: oral pan-JAK inhibitor, 5-10 mg twice daily. This chain joins TRBV4-1 and TRBJ1-1; D gene unclear. The sequencing used CD8+ T cells sorted from blood, collected at week 24, from a patient treated with tofacitinib. This receptor was identified in a human donor with alopecia areata. As DNA, the CDR3 is TGCGCCAGCAGCCAAGTTAAAGGCCAGAACACTGAAGCTTTCTTT. This translates into CASSQVKGQNTEAFF.